What follows describes a single T cell receptor (beta chain). Its specificity is not known. These data are taken from a study of cytomegalovirus exposure and HLA in healthy donors. Whole-study findings and limits: TCR beta chains numbering about 160 were designated cytomegalovirus-associated.

The germline V and J ends were trimmed by 0 bases and 4 bases, with 7 bases remaining between them. This CDR3 contains 13 residues. Germline lookup yields CDR1 SGHRS and CDR2 YFSETQ. Vbeta (60) and Jbeta (13) primers were used in the PCR. Method: immunoSEQ multiplex PCR; TCRdb's copy keeps in-frame clones and lacks some. The sample holds approximately 200,000 clones, 60% to 85% seen once. This TCR was recovered from a girl under 18 in good health and CMV-seropositive. Sequenced input: PBMCs. The chain couples TRBV5-1 to TRBJ2-5, with no clear D. CDR3 in amino acids: CASSLGLGETQYF. The CDR3 bases are TGCGCCAGCAGCTTGGGTCTAGGAGAGACCCAGTACTTC. Together with reference TRBV5-1 and TRBJ2-5, the CDR3 gives the full variable domain: KAGVTQTPRYLIKTRGQQVTLSCSPISGHRSVSWYQQTPGQGLQFLFEYFSETQRNKGNFPGRFSGRQFSNSRSEMNVSTLELGDSALYLCASSLGLGETQYFGPGTRLLVL.